The 9 T cell receptor beta chains presented below share a single source sample, sequenced in a study of cytomegalovirus exposure and HLA in healthy donors. Primers included in the PCR were 60 Vbeta and 13 Jbeta primers. Only in-frame clones appear in the TCRdb table, and some are missing; sequencing was by immunoSEQ multiplex PCR. The sample contains 150,000 or so clones, under 70% of which appear only once. Sequencing used PBMCs. The receptors were sampled from a woman aged 25 to 45 in good health and CMV-seropositive.

This clone was seen a few times. V gene TRBV10-3 combines with J gene TRBJ2-1, with 8 bases lining up with TRBD1. The J segment lost 9 bases and the V segment lost 10 bases, leaving 20 bases of the junction unmatched. This CDR3 is 16 amino acids long. The V gene's germline CDR1 is ENHRY and CDR2 SYGVKD. CDR3 DNA: TGTGCCACCGAACCCCGGACAGGGATGTCCCGCGGTGAGCAGTTCTTC. Translating it yields CATEPRTGMSRGEQFF.

The J gene is TRBJ2-7, the V gene TRBV7-2, with a weak D call TRBD1 (6 bases). The CDR3 sequence is 13 residues long. V shed 6 bases and J shed 1 base, with 10 bases lying between them. Per germline, CDR1 SGHTA and CDR2 FQGNSA. The CDR3 bases are TGTGCCAGCAGTCGACAGGCATCCTACGAGCAGTACTTC. It yields the protein CASSRQASYEQYF. Looking up the rest from reference TRBV7-2 and TRBJ2-7 gives the full variable domain: GAGVSQSPSNKVTEKGKDVELRCDPISGHTALYWYRQSLGQGLEFLIYFQGNSAPDKSGLPSDRFSAERTGGSVSTLTIQRTQQEDSAVYLCASSRQASYEQYFGPGTRLTVT.

The chain couples TRBV11-1 to TRBJ2-7, with D possibly matching TRBD1 (5 bases). Germline CDR1 and CDR2: SGHAT and FQDESV (reference sequence). Trimming removed 3 bases at V and 2 bases at J, with 14 bases between. The CDR3 contains 15 residues. CDR3 DNA: TGTGCCAGCAGCTTTGGAACTGCAGGGACCTACGAGCAGTACTTC. Translating gives CASSFGTAGTYEQYF.

The V gene is TRBV29-1, the J gene TRBJ2-5, with TRBD1 matching over 9 bases. Judging by the DNA end, TRBJ2-7 fits better; the J call may be wrong. This CDR3 has 15 residues. CDR1 is SQVTM and CDR2 is ANQGSEA in the germline V gene. The CDR3 region is CSVGGEGQGPYEQYF. The DNA of the CDR3 is TGCAGCGTGGGGGGAGAGGGACAGGGACCCTACGAGCAGTACTTC.

The chain combines TRBV9 with TRBJ2-2; 8 bases align to TRBD1. The trim removed 0 bases at V and 5 bases at J, leaving 9 bases unmatched. This CDR3 contains 17 residues. Germline V gives CDR1 SGDLS, CDR2 YYNGEE. The CDR3 sequence: CASSVGLNGQGTGELFF. The DNA of the CDR3 is TGTGCCAGCAGCGTAGGGCTAAATGGACAGGGAACCGGGGAGCTGTTTTTT.

V and J are TRBV5-1 and TRBJ2-7, with a tentative D call TRBD1 (6 bases). The V and J ends lost 0 bases and 2 bases respectively, with 21 bases between them. The CDR3 has 18 amino acids. The V gene's germline CDR1 is SGHRS and CDR2 YFSETQ. CDR3 sequence reads: CASSLDGPSLTGAYEQYF. For the CDR3, the DNA is TGCGCCAGCAGCTTGGATGGCCCCTCTCTGACAGGTGCCTACGAGCAGTACTTC.

The chain combines TRBV11-2 with TRBJ2-7; 13 bases fit TRBD2. Per germline, CDR1 SGHAT and CDR2 FQNNGV. Trimming removed 3 bases from V and 3 bases from J; junction bases left unmatched: 5. The CDR3 is 16 amino acids. In nucleotides, the CDR3 is TGTGCCAGCAGCTTTGGGACTAGCGGGGCGCACTACGAGCAGTACTTC. Protein: CASSFGTSGAHYEQYF.

The V gene is TRBV29-1, the J gene TRBJ1-2; D remains unclear. The CDR3 runs to 13 residues. Germline V CDR1 and CDR2: SQVTM, ANQGSEA. Trimming cost V 7 bases and J 2 bases, with 14 bases left between them. The CDR3 nucleotides read TGCAGCGCTATCGACCCGACAAACTATGGCTACACCTTC. Its protein is CSAIDPTNYGYTF.

The CDR3 is CASSQADAGTGAYF. In DNA form, the CDR3 reads TGTGCCAGCAGCCAAGCGGATGCCGGGACAGGAGCCTATTTT. This sequence joins TRBV4-2 and TRBJ2-3, with TRBD1 identical over 8 bases. Per the germline V gene, CDR1 is LGHNA and CDR2 is YNFKEQ. CDR3 size: 14 residues. Trimming at V came to 1 base and at J to 15 bases, leaving 12 bases not matched to a gene.